Presented here are 4 T cell receptor beta chains from one specimen sequenced in a study of blood T cell repertoires in COVID-19. Produced via immunoSEQ multiplex PCR; TCRdb's table is partial and in-frame only. The top ten clones hold approximately 2% of a sample with about 480,000 clones, roughly 90% of them seen once. The sample taken for sequencing was PBMCs or T cells enriched from blood (not recorded which). These receptors were obtained from a middle-aged woman who had recovered from COVID-19.

The J gene is TRBJ2-7, the V gene TRBV3-1 (or the pseudogene TRBV3-2); 7 nucleotides agree with TRBD2. With V trimmed by 0 bases and J by 7 bases, 6 bases remained unmatched. CDR1 and CDR2 (germline): LGHDT, YNNKEL (reference sequence). This CDR3 comprises 14 residues. The CDR3 region has the DNA TGTGCCAGCAGCCAAGATCTGGGGGGAGGGGAGCAGTACTTC. It translates to CASSQDLGGGEQYF.

The CDR3 reads CASTRRGQGREKLFF. In DNA form, the CDR3 reads TGTGCCAGCACCCGGAGAGGACAGGGTCGTGAAAAACTGTTTTTT. The chain combines TRBV27 with TRBJ1-4; 8 bases align to TRBD1. Germline values: CDR1 MNHEY, CDR2 SMNVEV (reference sequence). The CDR3 is 15 residues long. With V trimmed by 7 bases and J by 7 bases, 11 bases remained unmatched.

The genes are TRBV3-1 (or the pseudogene TRBV3-2) and TRBJ1-2; D may be TRBD1 (6 bases). The CDR3 consists of 17 residues. Trimming left V 1 base short and J 4 bases short, with 19 bases between. CDR1 and CDR2 (germline): LGHDT, YNNKEL (reference sequence). The CDR3 spells CASSQGTTGRIGYGYTF. The CDR3 bases are TGTGCCAGCAGCCAAGGGACCACAGGGAGAATCGGCTATGGCTACACCTTC.

The chain is built from TRBV10-2 and TRBJ1-1, with TRBD1 identical over 7 bases. The V gene end was trimmed by 8 bases and the J gene end by 4 bases; junction bases not matched to a gene: 10. Germline loops: CDR1 WSHSY, CDR2 SAAADI. This CDR3 has 14 amino acids. CDR3 DNA sequence: TGCGCCAGCCTTGACGGTAGGGGGCGCACTGAAGCTTTCTTT. Its translation is CASLDGRGRTEAFF.